The T cell receptor (beta chain) described here comes from a study of blood T cell repertoires in COVID-19. Study as a whole: Samples came from the United States, Italy and Spain, spanning acute and convalescent COVID-19. PBMCs, B-cell-depleted T cells, or T cells were the source of the cDNA or gDNA that made up the material.

Produced via immunoSEQ multiplex PCR; TCRdb's table is partial and in-frame only. The profile shows more than 15,000 clones, 85% to 95% of them singletons. The V gene's germline CDR1 is KGHSY and CDR2 FQNENV. Trimming took off 4 bases at V and 5 bases at J, with 4 bases between the two ends. CDR3 length equals 11 residues. The TCR originated in a human donor in a cohort sampled during active COVID-19. V and J are TRBV16 and TRBJ2-3, with D unresolved. Sequenced: peripheral blood. The CDR3 DNA is TGTGCCAGCAGCCGAGAAGATACGCAGTATTTT. It translates to CASSREDTQYF.